This paragraph covers one T cell receptor (beta chain) sequence. What it recognizes is unknown. The sample belongs to a study of cytomegalovirus exposure and HLA in healthy donors. Study-wide findings and caveats: Reportedly, fewer N-insertions than the approximately 700-donor mean appeared in an Asian-associated ancestry cluster in a later analysis. Data from an earlier analysis indicated that most TCR beta V segments were productive either about 87% or about 30% of the time. In a later analysis, several top co-occurrence clusters appeared linked to parvovirus B19, influenza, CMV and Epstein-Barr virus. A few of the chains that were CMV-associated were confirmed in vitro to be specific for CMV antigens.

Primers for the PCR totalled 60 Vbeta and 13 Jbeta. The table came from immunoSEQ multiplex PCR; TCRdb's copy has only in-frame clones and leaves some out. Of under 150,000 clones listed, 80% are singletons. This TCR derives from a male donor in good health and CMV-seronegative. Material for sequencing was PBMCs.

The CDR3: CASSATPRNTIYF. Here the CDR3 DNA reads TGTGCCAGCAGTGCCACACCGAGAAACACCATATATTTT. The chain uses TRBV25-1 and TRBJ1-3; D uncertain. In germline, CDR1 is MGHDK, CDR2 SYGVNS. The V end lost 4 bases, the J end lost 5 bases, and 9 bases lay between the germline ends. The CDR3 is made up of 13 amino acids.